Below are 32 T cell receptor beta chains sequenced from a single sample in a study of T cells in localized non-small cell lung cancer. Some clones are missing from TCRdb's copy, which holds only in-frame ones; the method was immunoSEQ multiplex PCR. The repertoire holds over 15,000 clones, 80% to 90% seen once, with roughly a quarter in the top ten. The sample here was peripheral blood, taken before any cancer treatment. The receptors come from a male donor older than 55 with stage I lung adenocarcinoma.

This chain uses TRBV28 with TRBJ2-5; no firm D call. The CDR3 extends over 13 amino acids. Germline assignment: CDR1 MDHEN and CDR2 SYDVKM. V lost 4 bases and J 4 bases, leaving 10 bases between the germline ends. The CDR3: CASSYSSRETQYF. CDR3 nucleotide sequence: TGTGCCAGCAGTTACAGCTCCCGAGAGACCCAGTACTTC.

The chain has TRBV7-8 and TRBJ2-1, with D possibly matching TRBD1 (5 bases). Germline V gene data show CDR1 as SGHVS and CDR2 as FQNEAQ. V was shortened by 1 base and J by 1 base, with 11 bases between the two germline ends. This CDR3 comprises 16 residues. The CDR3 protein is CASSLGAAGSYNEQFF. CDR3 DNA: TGTGCCAGCAGCTTAGGGGCGGCAGGGTCCTACAATGAGCAGTTCTTC. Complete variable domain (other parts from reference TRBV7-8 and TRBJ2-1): GAGVSQSPRYKVAKRGQDVALRCDPISGHVSLFWYQQALGQGPEFLTYFQNEAQLDKSGLPSDRFFAERPEGSVSTLKIQRTQQEDSAVYLCASSLGAAGSYNEQFFGPGTRLTVL.

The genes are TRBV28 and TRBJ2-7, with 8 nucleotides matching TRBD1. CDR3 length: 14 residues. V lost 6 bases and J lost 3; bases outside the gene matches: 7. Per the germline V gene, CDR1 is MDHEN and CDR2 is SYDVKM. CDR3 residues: CASRSGQVFYEQYF. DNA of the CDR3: TGTGCCAGCAGGTCGGGACAGGTGTTCTACGAGCAGTACTTC.

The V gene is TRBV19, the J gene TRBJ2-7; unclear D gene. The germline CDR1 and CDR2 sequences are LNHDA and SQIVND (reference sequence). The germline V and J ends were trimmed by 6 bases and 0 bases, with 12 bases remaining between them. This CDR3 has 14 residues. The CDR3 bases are TGTGCCAGTAGGCCCAGTCTCACCTCCTACGAGCAGTACTTC. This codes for CASRPSLTSYEQYF.

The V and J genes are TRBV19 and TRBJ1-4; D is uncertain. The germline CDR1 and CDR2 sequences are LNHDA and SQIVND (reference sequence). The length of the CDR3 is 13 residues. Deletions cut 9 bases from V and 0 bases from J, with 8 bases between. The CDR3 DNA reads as TGTGCCAGCGCCTGGGCAACTAATGAAAAACTGTTTTTT. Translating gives CASAWATNEKLFF.

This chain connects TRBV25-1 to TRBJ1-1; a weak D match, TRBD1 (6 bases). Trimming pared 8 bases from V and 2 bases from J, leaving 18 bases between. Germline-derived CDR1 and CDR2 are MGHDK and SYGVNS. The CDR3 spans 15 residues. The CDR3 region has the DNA TGTGCCAGCTCAGGGGATCAGGGGACTAACACTGAAGCTTTCTTT. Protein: CASSGDQGTNTEAFF.

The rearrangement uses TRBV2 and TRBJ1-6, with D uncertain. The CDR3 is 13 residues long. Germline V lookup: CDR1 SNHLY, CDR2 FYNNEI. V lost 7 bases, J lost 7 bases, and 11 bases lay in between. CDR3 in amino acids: CASTQEDNSPLHF. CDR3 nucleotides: TGTGCCAGCACCCAAGAGGACAATTCACCCCTCCACTTT.

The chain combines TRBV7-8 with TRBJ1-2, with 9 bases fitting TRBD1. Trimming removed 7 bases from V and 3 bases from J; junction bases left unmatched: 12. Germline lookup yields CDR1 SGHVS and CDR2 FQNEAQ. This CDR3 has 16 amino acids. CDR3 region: CASTLGTGKDYYGYTF. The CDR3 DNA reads TGTGCCAGCACCCTCGGGACAGGGAAAGATTACTATGGCTACACCTTC.

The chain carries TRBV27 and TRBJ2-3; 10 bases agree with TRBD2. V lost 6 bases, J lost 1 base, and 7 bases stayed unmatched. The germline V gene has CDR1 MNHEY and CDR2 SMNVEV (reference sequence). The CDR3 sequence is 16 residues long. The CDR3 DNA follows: TGTGCCAGCAGCATAATAACTAGCGGGGGCACAGATACGCAGTATTTT. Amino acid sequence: CASSIITSGGTDTQYF.

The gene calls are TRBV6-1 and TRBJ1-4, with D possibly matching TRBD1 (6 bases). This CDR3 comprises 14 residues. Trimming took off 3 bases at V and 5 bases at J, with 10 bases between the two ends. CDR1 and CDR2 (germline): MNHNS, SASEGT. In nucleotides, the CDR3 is TGTGCCAGCAGTGACGGGCAGGGGAATGAAAAACTGTTTTTT. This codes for CASSDGQGNEKLFF.

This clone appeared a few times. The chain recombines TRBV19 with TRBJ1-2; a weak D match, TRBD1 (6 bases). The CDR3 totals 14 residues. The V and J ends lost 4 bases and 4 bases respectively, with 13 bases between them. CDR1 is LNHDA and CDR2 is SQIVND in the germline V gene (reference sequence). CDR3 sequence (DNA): TGTGCCAGTAGTACTCTTGGACAGATCTATGGCTACACCTTC. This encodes CASSTLGQIYGYTF.

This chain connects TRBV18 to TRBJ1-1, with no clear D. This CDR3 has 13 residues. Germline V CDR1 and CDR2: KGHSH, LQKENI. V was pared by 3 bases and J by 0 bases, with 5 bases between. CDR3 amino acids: CASSPQVNTEAFF. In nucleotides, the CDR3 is TGTGCCAGCTCACCTCAGGTGAACACTGAAGCTTTCTTT.

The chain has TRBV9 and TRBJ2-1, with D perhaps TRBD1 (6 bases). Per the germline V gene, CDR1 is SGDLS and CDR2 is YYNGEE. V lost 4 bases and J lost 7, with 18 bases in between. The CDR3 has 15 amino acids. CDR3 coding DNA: TGTGCCAGCAGCCCCCCAAGGGGGACGGCGAATGAGCAGTTCTTC. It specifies CASSPPRGTANEQFF.

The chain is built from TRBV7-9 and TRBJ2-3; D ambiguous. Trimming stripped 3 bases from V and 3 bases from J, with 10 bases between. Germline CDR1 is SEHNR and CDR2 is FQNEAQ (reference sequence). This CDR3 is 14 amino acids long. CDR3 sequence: CASSLDGITDTQYF. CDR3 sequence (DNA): TGTGCCAGCAGCTTGGATGGTATTACAGATACGCAGTATTTT.

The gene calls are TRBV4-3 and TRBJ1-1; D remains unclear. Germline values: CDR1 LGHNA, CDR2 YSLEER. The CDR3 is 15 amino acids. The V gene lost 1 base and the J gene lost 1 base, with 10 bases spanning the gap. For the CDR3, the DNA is TGCGCCAGCAGCCAAGTTACACAGCCGAACACTGAAGCTTTCTTT. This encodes CASSQVTQPNTEAFF.

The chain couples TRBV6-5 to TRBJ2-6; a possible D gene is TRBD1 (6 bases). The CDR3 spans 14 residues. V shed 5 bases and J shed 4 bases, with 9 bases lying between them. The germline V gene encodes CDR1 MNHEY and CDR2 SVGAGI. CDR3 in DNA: TGTGCCAGCAGTCAGGGGTCCGGGGCCAACGTCCTGACTTTC. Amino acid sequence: CASSQGSGANVLTF.

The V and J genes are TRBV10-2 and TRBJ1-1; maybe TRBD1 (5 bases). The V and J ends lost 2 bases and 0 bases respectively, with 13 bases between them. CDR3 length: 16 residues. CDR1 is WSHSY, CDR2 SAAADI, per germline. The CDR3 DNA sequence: TGCGCCAGCAGTGAGGAGGGGCATACTTTGAACACTGAAGCTTTCTTT. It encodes CASSEEGHTLNTEAFF.

CDR3 residues: CASSPNTGGLYEQFF. DNA of the CDR3: TGTGCCAGCAGCCCAAATACGGGGGGGCTCTATGAGCAGTTCTTC. The chain employs TRBV11-2 and TRBJ2-1; 8 positions match TRBD2. From germline, CDR1 is SGHAT and CDR2 FQNNGV. There are 15 residues in the CDR3. Losses at the gene ends were 5 bases for V and 8 bases for J; bases not matched to a gene: 11.

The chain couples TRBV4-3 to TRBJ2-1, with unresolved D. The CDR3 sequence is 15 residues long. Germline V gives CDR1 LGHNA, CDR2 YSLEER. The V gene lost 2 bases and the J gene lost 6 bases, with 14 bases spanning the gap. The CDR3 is CASSQLGPPGNEQFF. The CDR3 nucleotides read TGCGCCAGCAGCCAATTAGGCCCCCCGGGCAATGAGCAGTTCTTC.

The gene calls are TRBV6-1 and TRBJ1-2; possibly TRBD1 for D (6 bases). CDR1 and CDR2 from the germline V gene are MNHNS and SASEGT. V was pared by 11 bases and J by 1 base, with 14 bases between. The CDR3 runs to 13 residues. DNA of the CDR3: TGTGCCGGGGCCGACAGGAATAACTATGGCTACACCTTC. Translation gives CAGADRNNYGYTF.

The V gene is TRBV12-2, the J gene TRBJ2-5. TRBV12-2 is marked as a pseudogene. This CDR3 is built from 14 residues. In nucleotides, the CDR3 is TGTGCAAGTCGCTTAGTCCGGCACCAAGAGACCCAGTACTTC. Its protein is CASRLVRHQETQYF.

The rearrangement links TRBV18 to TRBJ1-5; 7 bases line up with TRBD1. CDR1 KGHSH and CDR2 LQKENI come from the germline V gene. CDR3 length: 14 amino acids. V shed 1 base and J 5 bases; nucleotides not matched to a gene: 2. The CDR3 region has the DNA TGTGCCAGCTCACCACAGGGGGCTTATCAGCCCCAGCATTTT. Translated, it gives CASSPQGAYQPQHF. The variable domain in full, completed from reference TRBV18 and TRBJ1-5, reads NAGVMQNPRHLVRRRGQEARLRCSPMKGHSHVYWYRQLPEEGLKFMVYLQKENIIDESGMPKERFSAEFPKEGPSILRIQQVVRGDSAAYFCASSPQGAYQPQHFGDGTRLSIL.

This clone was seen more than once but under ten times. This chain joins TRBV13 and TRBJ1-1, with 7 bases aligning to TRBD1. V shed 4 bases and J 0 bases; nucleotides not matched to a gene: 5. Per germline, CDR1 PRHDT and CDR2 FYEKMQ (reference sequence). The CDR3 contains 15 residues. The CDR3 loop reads CASSSDRDMNTEAFF. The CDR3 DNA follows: TGTGCCAGCAGCTCAGACAGGGACATGAACACTGAAGCTTTCTTT.

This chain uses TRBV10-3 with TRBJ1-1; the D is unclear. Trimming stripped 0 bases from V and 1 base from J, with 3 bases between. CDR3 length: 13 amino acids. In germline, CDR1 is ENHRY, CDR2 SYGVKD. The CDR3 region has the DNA TGTGCCATCAGTGAGTCAGAGAACACTGAAGCTTTCTTT. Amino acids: CAISESENTEAFF.

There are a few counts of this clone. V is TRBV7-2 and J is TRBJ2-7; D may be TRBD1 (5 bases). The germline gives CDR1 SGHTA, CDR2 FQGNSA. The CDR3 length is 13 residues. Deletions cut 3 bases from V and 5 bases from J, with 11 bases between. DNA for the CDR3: TGTGCCAGCAGCTTGGGTGGACATAACGAGCAGTACTTC. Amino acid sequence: CASSLGGHNEQYF.

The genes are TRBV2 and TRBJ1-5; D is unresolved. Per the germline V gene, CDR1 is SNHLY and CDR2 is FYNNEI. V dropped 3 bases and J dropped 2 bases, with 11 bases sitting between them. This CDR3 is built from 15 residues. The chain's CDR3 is CASSEYSGGNQPQHF. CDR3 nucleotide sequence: TGTGCCAGCAGTGAGTATTCCGGGGGCAATCAGCCCCAGCATTTT.

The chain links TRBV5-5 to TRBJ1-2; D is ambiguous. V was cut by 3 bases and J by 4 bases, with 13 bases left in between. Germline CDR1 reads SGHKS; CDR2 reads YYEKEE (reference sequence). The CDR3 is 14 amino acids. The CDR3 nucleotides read TGTGCCAGCAGCTCAAGACACCCCAGCTATGGCTACACCTTC. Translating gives CASSSRHPSYGYTF.

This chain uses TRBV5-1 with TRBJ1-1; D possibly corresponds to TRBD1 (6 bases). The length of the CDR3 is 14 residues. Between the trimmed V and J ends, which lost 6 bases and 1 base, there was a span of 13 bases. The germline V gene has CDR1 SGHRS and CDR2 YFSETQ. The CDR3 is CASKMTGPNTEAFF. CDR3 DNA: TGCGCCAGCAAAATGACAGGACCGAACACTGAAGCTTTCTTT.

DNA of the CDR3: TGTGCCAGCAGCGTAGGGGCAACTAATGAAAAACTGTTTTTT. Translating gives CASSVGATNEKLFF. The chain carries TRBV9 and TRBJ1-4, with no clear D. V was pared by 0 bases and J by 0 bases, with 3 bases between. Germline loops: CDR1 SGDLS, CDR2 YYNGEE. The CDR3 length is 14 residues. The whole variable domain, filled in from reference TRBV9 and TRBJ1-4, reads DSGVTQTPKHLITATGQRVTLRCSPRSGDLSVYWYQQSLDQGLQFLIQYYNGEERAKGNILERFSAQQFPDLHSELNLSSLELGDSALYFCASSVGATNEKLFFGSGTQLSVL.

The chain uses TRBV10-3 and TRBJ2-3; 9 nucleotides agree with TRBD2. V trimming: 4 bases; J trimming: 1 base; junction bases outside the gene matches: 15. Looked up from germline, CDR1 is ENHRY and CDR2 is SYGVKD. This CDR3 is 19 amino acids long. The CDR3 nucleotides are TGTGCCATCAGTGGGATTCTAGCGGGACCCGATACCCGCACAGATACGCAGTATTTT. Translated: CAISGILAGPDTRTDTQYF.

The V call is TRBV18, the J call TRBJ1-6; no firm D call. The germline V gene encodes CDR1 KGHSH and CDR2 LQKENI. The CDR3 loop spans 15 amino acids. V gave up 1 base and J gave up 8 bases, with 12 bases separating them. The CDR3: CASSPRGDGYSPLHF. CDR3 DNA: TGTGCCAGCTCACCACGGGGAGACGGATATTCACCCCTCCACTTT.

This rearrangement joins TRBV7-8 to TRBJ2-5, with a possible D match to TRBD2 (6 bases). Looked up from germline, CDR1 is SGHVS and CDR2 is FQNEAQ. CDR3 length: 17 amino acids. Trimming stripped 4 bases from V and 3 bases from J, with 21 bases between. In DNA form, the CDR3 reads TGTGCCAGCAGCTCGGGGGAAGCTTATCTCCTTGAAGAGACCCAGTACTTC. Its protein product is CASSSGEAYLLEETQYF.